The rows below give T cell receptor beta chains drawn from one sample of a study of blood T cell repertoires in COVID-19. Sequencing used immunoSEQ multiplex PCR; TCRdb keeps in-frame clones, though not all of them. The sample records tens of thousands of clones, approximately 85% being singletons. The sequencing input was peripheral blood. The receptors originated from a woman between 50 and 59 years old with active COVID-19. Each CDR3 is given with its conserved first and last residue. The D gene is left open where the match is weak.

.	TRBV29-1	TRBJ2-7	TGCAGCGTTGAGCTACCATCCTACGAGCAGTACTTC	CSVELPSYEQYF
TRBD1	TRBV7-8	TRBJ1-1	TGTGCCAGCAGCCCGGGGACAGGGACGGGCACTGAAGCTTTCTTT	CASSPGTGTGTEAFF
.	TRBV28	TRBJ1-6	TGTGCCAGCAGCAAGCAGGGCTCCTATAATTCACCCCTCCACTTT	CASSKQGSYNSPLHF
.	TRBV7-8	TRBJ2-2	TGTGCCAGCAGGCGAGGAGCGGGGAACACCGGGGAGCTGTTTTTT	CASRRGAGNTGELFF
.	TRBV19	TRBJ2-7	TGTGCCAGTAGTCTCGGGTTAGGGGCCACCTACGAGCAGTACTTC	CASSLGLGATYEQYF
.	TRBV27	TRBJ1-1	TGTGCCAGCAGTTTATCGCTCGGTTACACTGAAGCTTTCTTT	CASSLSLGYTEAFF
.	TRBV6-6	TRBJ1-5	TGTGCCAGCAGTTACTCGACAGGGCCCCAGCATTTT	CASSYSTGPQHF
.	TRBV5-5	TRBJ1-6	TGTGCCAGCAGCCCCCGGTTTCAGGGCGCCTCCTATAATTCACCCCTCCACTTT	CASSPRFQGASYNSPLHF
TRBD2	TRBV5-4	TRBJ2-7	TGTGCCAGCAGCTCCGGGACTAGCGGGAGGATACACGAGCAGTACTTC	CASSSGTSGRIHEQYF
.	TRBV10-1	TRBJ2-7	TGCGCCATTACCGGTCCCTACGAGCAGTACTTC	CAITGPYEQYF
TRBD1	TRBV5-1	TRBJ1-1	TGCGCCAGCAGCTTAACCGCCGGGACAGAGAACACTGAAGCTTTCTTT	CASSLTAGTENTEAFF
.	TRBV7-2	TRBJ2-5	TGTGCCAGCAGCTTATTTGAGCACAGGGCAGGGGAGACCCAGTACTTC	CASSLFEHRAGETQYF
TRBD1	TRBV7-9	TRBJ1-3	TGTGCCAGCAGCTTAATTAAGCAGGGGGCTATGAACACCATATATTTT	CASSLIKQGAMNTIYF
.	TRBV6-6	TRBJ1-6	TGTGCCAGCATGGGGAGGAATTCACCCCTCCACTTT	CASMGRNSPLHF
TRBD1	TRBV12-3/TRBV12-4	TRBJ1-2	TGTGCCAGCAGTCTACAGGGGTCGCATGGCTACACCTTC	CASSLQGSHGYTF
.	TRBV7-3	TRBJ1-2	TGTGCCAGCAGCCTTGGACGGGGGACTAACTATGGCTACACCTTC	CASSLGRGTNYGYTF
.	TRBV14	TRBJ2-5	TGTGCCAGCAGCCAAGGTCCAGGGCAAGAGACCCAGTACTTC	CASSQGPGQETQYF
.	TRBV6-5	TRBJ2-7	TGTGCCAGCAGTTACGCCCCCCTCGGGAACGAGCAGTACTTC	CASSYAPLGNEQYF
TRBD1	TRBV5-1	TRBJ2-1	TGCGCCAGCAGCTATACGGGACAGGACAATGAGCAGTTCTTC	CASSYTGQDNEQFF
TRBD1	TRBV5-4	TRBJ1-2	TGTGCCAGCAGCATCGACAGGGAAGGATATGGCTACACCTTC	CASSIDREGYGYTF
TRBD1	TRBV9	TRBJ1-2	TGTGCCAGCAGCGTAGACCCGGGACAGATTCAGTATGGCTACACCTTC	CASSVDPGQIQYGYTF
TRBD2	TRBV7-7	TRBJ2-1	TGTGCTAGCAGCTTAGCGGCGGGAGGGCCGCTCGGAGAGCAGTTCTTC	CASSLAAGGPLGEQFF
.	TRBV2	TRBJ2-2	TGTGCCAGCAGTGGGCTGCTTCCGCGCTACGGGCGGGAGAACACCGGGGAGCTGTTTTTT	CASSGLLPRYGRENTGELFF
TRBD1	TRBV30	TRBJ2-2	TGTGCCTGGAGTGTACTCCCAGGACAGGGTGCCGGGGAGCTGTTTTTT	CAWSVLPGQGAGELFF
TRBD2	TRBV5-4	TRBJ2-1	TGTGCCAGCAGCCGGACTAGCGGGAGTGTGCTAGACAATGAGCAGTTCTTC	CASSRTSGSVLDNEQFF
TRBD2	TRBV19	TRBJ2-2	TGTGCCAGTAGTATAGGAACTAGCGGGAGCCGGACCGGGGAGCTGTTTTTT	CASSIGTSGSRTGELFF
.	TRBV27	TRBJ1-2	TGTGCCAGCAGTCTCGGACATCACTCTAACTATGGCTACACCTTC	CASSLGHHSNYGYTF
.	TRBV19	TRBJ2-2	TGTGCCAGTACCCCCATCAACACCGGGGAGCTGTTTTTT	CASTPINTGELFF
.	TRBV7-3	TRBJ2-7	TGTGCCAGCAGCTTAGGTCCGGAGTCCTACGAGCAGTACTTC	CASSLGPESYEQYF
.	TRBV6-5	TRBJ1-4	TGTGCCAGCAGTTACTCGACCGGGGTCGAAAAACTGTTTTTT	CASSYSTGVEKLFF